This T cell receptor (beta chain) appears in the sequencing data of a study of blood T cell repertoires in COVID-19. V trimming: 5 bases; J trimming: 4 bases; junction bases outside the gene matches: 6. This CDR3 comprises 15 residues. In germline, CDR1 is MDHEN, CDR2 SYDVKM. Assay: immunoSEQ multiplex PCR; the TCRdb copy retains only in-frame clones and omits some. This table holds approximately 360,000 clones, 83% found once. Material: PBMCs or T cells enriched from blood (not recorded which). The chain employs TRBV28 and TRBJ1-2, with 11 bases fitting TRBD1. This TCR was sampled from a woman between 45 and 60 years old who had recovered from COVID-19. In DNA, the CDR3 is TGTGCCAGCAGTGCGCGGACAGGGGGCATCTATGGCTACACCTTC. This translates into CASSARTGGIYGYTF.